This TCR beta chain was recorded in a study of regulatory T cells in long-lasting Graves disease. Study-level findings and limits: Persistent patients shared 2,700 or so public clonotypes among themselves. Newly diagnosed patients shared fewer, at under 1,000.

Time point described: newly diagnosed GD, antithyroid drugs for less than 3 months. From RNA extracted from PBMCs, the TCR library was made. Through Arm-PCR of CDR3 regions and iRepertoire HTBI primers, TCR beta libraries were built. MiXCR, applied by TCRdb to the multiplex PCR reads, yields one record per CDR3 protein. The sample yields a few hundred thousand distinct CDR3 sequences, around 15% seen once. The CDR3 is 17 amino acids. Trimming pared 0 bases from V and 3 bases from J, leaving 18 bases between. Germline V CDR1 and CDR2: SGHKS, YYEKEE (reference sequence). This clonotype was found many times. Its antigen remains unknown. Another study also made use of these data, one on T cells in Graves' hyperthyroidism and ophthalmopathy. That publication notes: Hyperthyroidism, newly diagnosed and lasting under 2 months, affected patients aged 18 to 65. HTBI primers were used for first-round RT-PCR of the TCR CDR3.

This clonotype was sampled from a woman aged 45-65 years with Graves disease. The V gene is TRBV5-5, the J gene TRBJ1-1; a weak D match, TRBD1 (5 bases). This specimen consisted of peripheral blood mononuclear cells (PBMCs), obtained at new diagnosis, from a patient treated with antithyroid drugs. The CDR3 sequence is CASSLGRTNQRDTEAFF. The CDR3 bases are TGTGCCAGCAGCTTGGGACGGACAAACCAGAGGGACACTGAAGCTTTCTTT. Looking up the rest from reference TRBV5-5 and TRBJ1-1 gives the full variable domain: DAGVTQSPTHLIKTRGQQVTLRCSPISGHKSVSWYQQVLGQGPQFIFQYYEKEERGRGNFPDRFSARQFPNYSSELNVNALLLGDSALYLCASSLGRTNQRDTEAFFGQGTRLTVV.